What follows describes a single T cell receptor beta chain. The sample comes from a study of blood T cell repertoires in COVID-19. V trimming: 5 bases; J trimming: 8 bases; junction bases outside the gene matches: 6. The CDR3 runs to 16 residues. Germline CDR1 is SGHAT and CDR2 is FQNNGV. TCRdb's copy holds only in-frame clones and misses some; the assay was immunoSEQ multiplex PCR. The data contain 40,000 to 45,000 clones, around 79% of them seen just once; the ten biggest clones take up approximately 33%. This receptor was obtained from a woman over 75 with acute or convalescent COVID-19. What was sequenced was peripheral blood. The chain employs TRBV11-2 and TRBJ2-1; 16 bases are shared with TRBD2. CDR3 bases: TGTGCCAGCAGCATCGGGACTAGCGGGAGGGGGGATGAGCAGTTCTTC. Residues: CASSIGTSGRGDEQFF.